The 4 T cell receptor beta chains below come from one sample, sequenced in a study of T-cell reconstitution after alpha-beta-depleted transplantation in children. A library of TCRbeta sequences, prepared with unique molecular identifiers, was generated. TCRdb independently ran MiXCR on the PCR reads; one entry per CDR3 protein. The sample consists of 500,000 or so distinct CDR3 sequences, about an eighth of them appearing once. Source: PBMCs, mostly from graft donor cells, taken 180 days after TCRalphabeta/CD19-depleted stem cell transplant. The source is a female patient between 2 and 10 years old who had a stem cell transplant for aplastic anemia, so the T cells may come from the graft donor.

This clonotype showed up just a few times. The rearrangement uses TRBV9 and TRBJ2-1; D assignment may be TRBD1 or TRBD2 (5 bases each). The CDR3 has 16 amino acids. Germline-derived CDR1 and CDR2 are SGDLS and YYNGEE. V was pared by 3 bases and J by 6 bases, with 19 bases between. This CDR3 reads CASSGRPTGRVNEQFF. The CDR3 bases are TGTGCCAGCAGCGGACGTCCAACGGGGCGCGTCAATGAGCAGTTCTTC.

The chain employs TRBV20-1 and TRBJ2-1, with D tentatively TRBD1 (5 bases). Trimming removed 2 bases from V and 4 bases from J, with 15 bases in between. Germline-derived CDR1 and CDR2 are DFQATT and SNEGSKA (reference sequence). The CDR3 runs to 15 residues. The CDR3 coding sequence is TGCAGTGCTAGAACCGGACATCGCAGGTACAATGAGCAGTTCTTC. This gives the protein CSARTGHRRYNEQFF.

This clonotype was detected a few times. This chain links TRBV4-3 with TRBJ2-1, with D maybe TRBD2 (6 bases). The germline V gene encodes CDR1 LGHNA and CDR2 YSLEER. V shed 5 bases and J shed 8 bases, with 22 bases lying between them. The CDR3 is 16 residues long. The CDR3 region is CASSSDHSGFGDEQFF. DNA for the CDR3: TGCGCCAGCAGCTCCGATCATAGCGGATTTGGGGATGAGCAGTTCTTC.

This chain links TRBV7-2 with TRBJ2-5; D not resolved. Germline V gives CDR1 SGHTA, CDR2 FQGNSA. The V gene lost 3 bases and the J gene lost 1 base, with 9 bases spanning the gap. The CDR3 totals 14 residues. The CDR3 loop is CASSFWNGQETQYF. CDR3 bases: TGTGCCAGCAGCTTTTGGAACGGCCAAGAGACCCAGTACTTC.